The 8 T cell receptor beta chains listed next were all sequenced from one sample in a study of T cell changes during pregnancy in multiple sclerosis. Sequencing used immunoSEQ multiplex PCR; TCRdb keeps in-frame clones, though not all of them. Seen here are 84,000 or so clones, approximately 94% observed once, and the top ten hold around 0.84%. The sequencing used peripheral blood, collected in the third trimester of pregnancy. The source of these receptors is a female donor with multiple sclerosis, enrolled in a pregnancy study.

The chain is built from TRBV5-1 and TRBJ2-1; unclear D gene. With 0 bases removed from V and 7 bases from J, the gap between germline ends came to 14 bases. Germline CDR1 SGHRS, CDR2 YFSETQ. The CDR3 sequence is 15 residues long. CDR3 sequence: CASSLDPRGANEQFF. Here the CDR3 DNA reads TGCGCCAGCAGCTTGGACCCCAGAGGTGCAAATGAGCAGTTCTTC.

The gene calls are TRBV28 and TRBJ1-5; D is perhaps TRBD1 (6 bases). CDR3 length: 16 residues. Germline V gives CDR1 MDHEN, CDR2 SYDVKM. Trimming stripped 7 bases from V and 0 bases from J, with 16 bases between. CDR3 bases: TGTGCCAGCAATATTTATAGGGGGAATAGCAATCAGCCCCAGCATTTT. This sequence encodes CASNIYRGNSNQPQHF.

The gene calls are TRBV6-1 and TRBJ2-1, with 10 bases identical to TRBD2. Germline CDR1 is MNHNS and CDR2 is SASEGT. The CDR3 is made up of 15 amino acids. V shed 1 base, J shed 4 bases, and the junction held 1 base outside the gene matches. The CDR3 DNA sequence: TGTGCCAGCAGTGAAGAGACTAGCGGGTACAATGAGCAGTTCTTC. Protein: CASSEETSGYNEQFF.

The chain carries TRBV29-1 and TRBJ2-3, with a weak D call TRBD2 (5 bases). The V end was cut by 7 bases, the J end by 2 bases, with 13 bases between. The CDR3 has 13 residues. Germline CDR1 SQVTM, CDR2 ANQGSEA. The CDR3 region is CSAGVRLTDTQYF. The CDR3 coding sequence is TGCAGCGCCGGGGTGCGGCTCACAGATACGCAGTATTTT.

The chain joins TRBV4-1 to TRBJ1-3; no clear D gene. The CDR3 covers 17 residues. V lost 2 bases and J 0 bases, leaving 14 bases between the germline ends. Germline values: CDR1 MGHRA, CDR2 YSYEKL. CDR3 DNA sequence: TGCGCCAGCAGCCAACACCCGCGCGGGGTCTCTGGAAACACCATATATTTT. Protein: CASSQHPRGVSGNTIYF.

V and J are TRBV6-1 and TRBJ2-7, with 8 nucleotides matching TRBD2. The CDR3 has 14 amino acids. From germline, CDR1 is MNHNS and CDR2 SASEGT. J was trimmed by 3 bases and V by 2 bases; bases with no gene match: 3. The CDR3 sequence is CASSEPGGFYEQYF. The CDR3 DNA reads as TGTGCCAGCAGTGAACCGGGGGGGTTCTACGAGCAGTACTTC.

This chain uses TRBV10-2 with TRBJ2-2; 11 bases map to TRBD2. CDR3 length: 14 residues. V was pared by 8 bases and J by 5 bases, with 4 bases of the junction left unmatched. Per germline, CDR1 WSHSY and CDR2 SAAADI. The CDR3 DNA sequence: TGCGCCAGCCAGGGACTAGCGGTAACCGGGGAGCTGTTTTTT. Its translation: CASQGLAVTGELFF.

J is TRBJ2-1 and V is TRBV19; 13 bases are a match to TRBD2. The CDR3 extends over 15 amino acids. J was trimmed by 5 bases and V by 6 bases; bases with no gene match: 4. CDR1 and CDR2 (germline): LNHDA, SQIVND (reference sequence). The CDR3 nucleotides read TGTGCCAGTAGCCAGGGACTAGCGGGACACAATGAGCAGTTCTTC. It is translated as CASSQGLAGHNEQFF.